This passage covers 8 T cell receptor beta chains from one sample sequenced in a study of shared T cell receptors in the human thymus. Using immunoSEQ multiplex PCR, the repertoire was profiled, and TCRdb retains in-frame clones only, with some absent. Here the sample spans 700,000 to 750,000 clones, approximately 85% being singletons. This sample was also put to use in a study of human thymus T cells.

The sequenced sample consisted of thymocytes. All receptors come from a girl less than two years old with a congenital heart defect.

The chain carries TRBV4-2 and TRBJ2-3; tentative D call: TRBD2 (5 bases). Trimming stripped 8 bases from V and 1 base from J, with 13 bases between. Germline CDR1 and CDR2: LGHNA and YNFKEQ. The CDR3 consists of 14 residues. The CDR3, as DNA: TGTGCCAGCCGAGAGGACTTCGGCACAGATACGCAGTATTTT. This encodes CASREDFGTDTQYF.

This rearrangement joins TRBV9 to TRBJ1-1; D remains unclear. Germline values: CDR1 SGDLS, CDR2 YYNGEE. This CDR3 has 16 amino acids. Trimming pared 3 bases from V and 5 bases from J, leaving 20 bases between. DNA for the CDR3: TGTGCCAGCAGCGCCCCGGGGAGCCCGAACTTTACTGAAGCTTTCTTT. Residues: CASSAPGSPNFTEAFF.

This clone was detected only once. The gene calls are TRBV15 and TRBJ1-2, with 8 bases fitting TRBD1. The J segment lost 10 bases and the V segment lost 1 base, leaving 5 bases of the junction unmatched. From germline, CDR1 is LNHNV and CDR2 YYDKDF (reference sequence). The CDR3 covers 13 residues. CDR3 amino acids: CATSRADRGDYTF. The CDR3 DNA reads TGTGCCACCAGCAGAGCCGACAGGGGAGACTACACCTTC. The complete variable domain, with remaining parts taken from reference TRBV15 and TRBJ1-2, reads DAMVIQNPRYQVTQFGKPVTLSCSQTLNHNVMYWYQQKSSQAPKLLFHYYDKDFNNEADTPDNFQSRRPNTSFCFLDIRSPGLGDTAMYLCATSRADRGDYTFGSGTRLTVV.

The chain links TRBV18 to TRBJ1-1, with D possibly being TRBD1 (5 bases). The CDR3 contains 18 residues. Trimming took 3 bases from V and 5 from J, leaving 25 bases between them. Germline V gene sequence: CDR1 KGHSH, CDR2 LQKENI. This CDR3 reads CASSPGGGRMDPATEAFF. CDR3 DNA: TGTGCCAGCTCACCCGGGGGTGGCAGAATGGATCCCGCGACTGAAGCTTTCTTT.

The CDR3 is CASSLGLAADTQYF. The CDR3 DNA sequence: TGTGCCAGCAGCCTGGGACTAGCAGCCGATACGCAGTATTTT. The V call is TRBV7-3, the J call TRBJ2-3; 9 nucleotides line up with TRBD2. CDR1 is SGHTA, CDR2 FQGTGA, per germline. This CDR3 region has 14 residues. V shed 5 bases, J shed 6 bases, and the junction held 6 bases outside the gene matches.

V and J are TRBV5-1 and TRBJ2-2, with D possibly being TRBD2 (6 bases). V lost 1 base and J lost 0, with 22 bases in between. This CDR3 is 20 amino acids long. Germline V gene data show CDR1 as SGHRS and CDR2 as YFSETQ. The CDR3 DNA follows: TGCGCCAGCAGCTTGACGTGGGACTCCCAAACTGGGGCGAACACCGGGGAGCTGTTTTTT. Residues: CASSLTWDSQTGANTGELFF. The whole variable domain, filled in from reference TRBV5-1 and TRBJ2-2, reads KAGVTQTPRYLIKTRGQQVTLSCSPISGHRSVSWYQQTPGQGLQFLFEYFSETQRNKGNFPGRFSGRQFSNSRSEMNVSTLELGDSALYLCASSLTWDSQTGANTGELFFGEGSRLTVL.

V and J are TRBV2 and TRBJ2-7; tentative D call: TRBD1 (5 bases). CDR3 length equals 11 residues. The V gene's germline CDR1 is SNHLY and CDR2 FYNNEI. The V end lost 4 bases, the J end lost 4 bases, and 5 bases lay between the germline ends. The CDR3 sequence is CASSGQYEQYF. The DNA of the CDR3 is TGTGCCAGCAGTGGACAGTACGAGCAGTACTTC. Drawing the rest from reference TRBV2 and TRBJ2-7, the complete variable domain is EPEVTQTPSHQVTQMGQEVILRCVPISNHLYFYWYRQILGQKVEFLVSFYNNEISEKSEIFDDQFSVERPDGSNFTLKIRSTKLEDSAMYFCASSGQYEQYFGPGTRLTVT.

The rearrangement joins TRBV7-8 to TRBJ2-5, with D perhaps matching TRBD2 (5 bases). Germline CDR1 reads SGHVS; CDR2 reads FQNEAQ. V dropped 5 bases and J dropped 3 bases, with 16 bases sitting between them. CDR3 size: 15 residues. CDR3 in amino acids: CASSGRGPGKETQYF. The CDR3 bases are TGTGCCAGCAGCGGCCGCGGGCCGGGCAAAGAGACCCAGTACTTC.